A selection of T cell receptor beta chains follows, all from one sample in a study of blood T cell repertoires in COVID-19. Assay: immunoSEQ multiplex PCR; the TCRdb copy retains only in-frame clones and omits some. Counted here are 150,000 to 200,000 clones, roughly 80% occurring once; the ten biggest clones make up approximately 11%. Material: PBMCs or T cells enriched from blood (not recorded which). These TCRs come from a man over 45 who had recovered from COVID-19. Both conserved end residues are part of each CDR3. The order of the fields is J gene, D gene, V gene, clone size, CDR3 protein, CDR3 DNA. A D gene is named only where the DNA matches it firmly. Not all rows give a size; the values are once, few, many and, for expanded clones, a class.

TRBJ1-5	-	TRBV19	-	CASSIAPTLRTNQPQHF	TGTGCCAGTAGTATAGCCCCAACATTAAGAACCAATCAGCCCCAGCATTTT
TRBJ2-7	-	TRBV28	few	CASREGTGEQYF	TGTGCCAGCAGGGAAGGGACTGGCGAGCAGTACTTC
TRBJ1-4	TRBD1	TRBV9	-	CASSVTGQVNEKLFF	TGTGCCAGCAGCGTGACGGGACAGGTGAATGAAAAACTGTTTTTT
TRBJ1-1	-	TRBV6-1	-	CASSEDRMNTEAFF	TGTGCCAGCAGTGAAGACAGGATGAACACTGAAGCTTTCTTT
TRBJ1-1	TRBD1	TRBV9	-	CASSVEGTGVTTEAFF	TGTGCCAGCAGCGTCGAAGGGACAGGGGTTACGACTGAAGCTTTCTTT
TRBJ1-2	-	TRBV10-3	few	CAISDGGYGYTF	TGTGCCATCAGTGACGGGGGTTATGGCTACACCTTC
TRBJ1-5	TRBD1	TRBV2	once	CASNRDRFYSNQPQHF	TGTGCCAGCAACCGGGACAGATTCTATAGCAATCAGCCCCAGCATTTT
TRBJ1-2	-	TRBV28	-	CASSPNPIVWGLTF	TGTGCCAGCAGTCCCAACCCTATTGTTTGGGGGCTCACCTTC
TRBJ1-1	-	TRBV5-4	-	CASSLRGAGEAFF	TGTGCCAGCAGCTTGCGGGGGGCGGGTGAAGCTTTCTTT
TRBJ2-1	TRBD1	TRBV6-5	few	CASSAGTGGSNEQFF	TGTGCCAGCAGCGCCGGGACAGGAGGATCCAATGAGCAGTTCTTC
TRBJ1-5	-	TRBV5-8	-	CASSNGQNQPQHF	TGTGCCAGCAGCAACGGACAAAATCAGCCCCAGCATTTT
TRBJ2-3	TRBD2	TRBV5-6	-	CASSLERLAGADTQYF	TGTGCCAGCAGCTTGGAAAGACTAGCGGGAGCGGATACGCAGTATTTT
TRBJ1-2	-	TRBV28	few	CATEWGVGYGYTF	TGTGCCACCGAATGGGGGGTAGGCTATGGCTACACCTTC
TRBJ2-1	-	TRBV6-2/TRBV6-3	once	CASSYLPEVRYNEQFF	TGTGCCAGCAGTTATCTACCCGAAGTCCGATACAATGAGCAGTTCTTC
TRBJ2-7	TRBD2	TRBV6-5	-	CASDLVAGGGEQYF	TGTGCCAGCGATCTAGTAGCGGGAGGGGGCGAGCAGTACTTC
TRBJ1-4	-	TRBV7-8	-	CASSPTPRQDEKLFF	TGTGCCAGCAGCCCCACCCCCAGACAGGATGAAAAACTGTTTTTT
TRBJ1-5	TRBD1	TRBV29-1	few	CSARTGGQPQHF	TGCAGCGCTCGGACAGGGGGCCAGCCCCAGCATTTT
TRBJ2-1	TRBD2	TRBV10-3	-	CAMGAGGTSNNEQFF	TGTGCCATGGGGGCCGGCGGGACTAGCAACAATGAGCAGTTCTTC
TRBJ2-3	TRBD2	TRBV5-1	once	CASSLPSGRTDTQYF	TGCGCCAGCAGCTTACCTAGCGGGAGAACAGATACGCAGTATTTT
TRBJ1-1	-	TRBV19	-	CASSIRNTEAFF	TGTGCCAGTAGTATACGGAACACTGAAGCTTTCTTT
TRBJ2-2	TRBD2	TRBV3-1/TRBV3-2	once	CASSQGAGTSGRKGVTIGELFF	TGTGCCAGCAGCCAAGGTGCCGGGACTAGCGGGAGGAAAGGTGTAACGATCGGGGAGCTGTTTTTT
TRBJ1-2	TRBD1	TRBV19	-	CASSMIRTGADYGYTF	TGTGCCAGTAGTATGATTCGGACAGGGGCGGACTATGGCTACACCTTC
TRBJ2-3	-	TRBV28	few	CASSSIAVGTDTQYF	TGTGCCAGCAGTTCCATAGCGGTTGGCACAGATACGCAGTATTTT
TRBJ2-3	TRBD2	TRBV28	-	CASRFSGRPDTQYF	TGTGCCAGCAGATTTAGCGGGAGGCCAGATACGCAGTATTTT
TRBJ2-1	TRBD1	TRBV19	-	CASSTRDRGLSYNEQFF	TGTGCCAGTAGTACCCGGGACAGGGGGCTTTCCTACAATGAGCAGTTCTTC
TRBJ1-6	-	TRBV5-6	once	CASSLWSGPDQHLHF	TGTGCCAGCAGCTTGTGGTCAGGGCCGGATCAGCACCTCCACTTT
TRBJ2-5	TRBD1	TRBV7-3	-	CASSSQGYFGETQYF	TGTGCCAGCAGCTCACAGGGGTACTTTGGGGAGACCCAGTACTTC
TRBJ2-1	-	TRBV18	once	CASSPSAEGTQFF	TGTGCCAGCTCACCTTCGGCGGAGGGAACGCAGTTCTTC
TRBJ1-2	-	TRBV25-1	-	CASSPLDSLLNYGYTF	TGTGCCAGCAGTCCGCTGGACAGCCTTTTGAACTATGGCTACACCTTC
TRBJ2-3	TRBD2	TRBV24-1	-	CATSDFGGGGADTQYF	TGTGCCACCAGTGATTTTGGTGGGGGAGGGGCAGATACGCAGTATTTT
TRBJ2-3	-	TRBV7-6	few	CASSLVSGSTDTQYF	TGTGCCAGCAGCTTAGTATCAGGGAGCACAGATACGCAGTATTTT
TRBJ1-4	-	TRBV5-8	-	CASSSEGPLGPTNEKLFF	TGTGCCAGCAGCTCGGAGGGACCGCTAGGGCCAACTAATGAAAAACTGTTTTTT
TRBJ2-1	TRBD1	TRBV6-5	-	CASSYSGQGGGEQFF	TGTGCCAGCAGTTACTCGGGACAGGGTGGTGGTGAGCAGTTCTTC